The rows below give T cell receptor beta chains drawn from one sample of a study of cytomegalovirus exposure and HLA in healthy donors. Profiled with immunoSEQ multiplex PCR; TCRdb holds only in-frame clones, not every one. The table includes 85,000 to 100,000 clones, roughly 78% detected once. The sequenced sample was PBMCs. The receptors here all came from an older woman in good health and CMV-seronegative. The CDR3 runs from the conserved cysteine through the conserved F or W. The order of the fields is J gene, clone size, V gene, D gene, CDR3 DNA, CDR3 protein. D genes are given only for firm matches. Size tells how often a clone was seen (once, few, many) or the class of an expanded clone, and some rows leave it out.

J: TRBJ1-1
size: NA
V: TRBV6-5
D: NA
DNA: TGTGCCAGCAGTCAGGGGAAGAACACTGAAGCTTTCTTT
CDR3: CASSQGKNTEAFF

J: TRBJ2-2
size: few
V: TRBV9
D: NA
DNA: TGTGCCAGCAGCGTAGCTTCGACTTCCAGGGAGCTGTTTTTT
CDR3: CASSVASTSRELFF

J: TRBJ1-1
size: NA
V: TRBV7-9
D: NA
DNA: TGTGCCAGCAGCGCCGGACTCGGGTTGAACACTGAAGCTTTCTTT
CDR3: CASSAGLGLNTEAFF

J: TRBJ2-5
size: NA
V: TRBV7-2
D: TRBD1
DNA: TGTGCCAGCAGGGGACAGGGGTACCAAGAGACCCAGTACTTC
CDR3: CASRGQGYQETQYF

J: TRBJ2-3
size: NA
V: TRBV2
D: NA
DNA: TGTGCCAGCAAGGCTAGTGTCGCAGATACGCAGTATTTT
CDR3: CASKASVADTQYF

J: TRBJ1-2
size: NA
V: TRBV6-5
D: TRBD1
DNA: TGTGCCAGCAGTCGGACAGGGTTCTATGGCTACACCTTC
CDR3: CASSRTGFYGYTF

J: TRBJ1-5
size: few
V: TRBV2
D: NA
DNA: TGTGCCAGCAGTGATCCGTCGAGCAATCAGCCCCAGCATTTT
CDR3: CASSDPSSNQPQHF

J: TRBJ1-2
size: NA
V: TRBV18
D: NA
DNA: TGTGCCAGCTCGCCAACCGGGACTTTCCTGAATGGTGGCTACACCTTC
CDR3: CASSPTGTFLNGGYTF

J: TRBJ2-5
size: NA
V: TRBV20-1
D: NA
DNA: TGCAGCACCGACACCCAAGAGACCCAGTACTTC
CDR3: CSTDTQETQYF

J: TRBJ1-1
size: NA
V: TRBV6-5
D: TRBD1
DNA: TGTGCCAGCAGTTACGGGACAGGGGGATTAAACACTGAAGCTTTCTTT
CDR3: CASSYGTGGLNTEAFF

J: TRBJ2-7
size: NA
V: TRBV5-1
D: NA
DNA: TGCGCCAGCAGCTCTAACACAGGCTACGAGCAGTACTTC
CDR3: CASSSNTGYEQYF

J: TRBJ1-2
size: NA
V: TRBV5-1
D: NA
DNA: TGCGCCAGCAGCTTGGCCGGGGGGCAGGATTATGGCTACACCTTC
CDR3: CASSLAGGQDYGYTF

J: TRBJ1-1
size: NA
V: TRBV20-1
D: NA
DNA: TGCAGTGCTCATGACAGGGAAGCTTTCTTT
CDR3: CSAHDREAFF

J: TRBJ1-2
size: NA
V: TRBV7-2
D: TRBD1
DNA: TGTGCCAGCAGCTTAGCCGGGACAGGGGTCGGCTACACCTTC
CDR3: CASSLAGTGVGYTF

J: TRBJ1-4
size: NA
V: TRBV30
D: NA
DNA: TGTGCCTGGAGTTCCAACCCCGCCTTCGACTCCGGGGAAAAACTGTTTTTT
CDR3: CAWSSNPAFDSGEKLFF

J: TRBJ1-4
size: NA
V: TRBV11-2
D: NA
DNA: TGTGCCAGCAGCTATACCGGGAGTAATGAAAAACTGTTTTTT
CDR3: CASSYTGSNEKLFF

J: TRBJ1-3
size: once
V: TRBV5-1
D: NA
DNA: TGCGCCAGCAGCTTGGAGGGACACCCCTCTGGAAACACCATATATTTT
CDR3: CASSLEGHPSGNTIYF

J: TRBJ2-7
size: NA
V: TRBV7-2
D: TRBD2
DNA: TGTGCCAGCAGCGTCACTAGCGGGAGCTCCTACGAGCAGTACTTC
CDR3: CASSVTSGSSYEQYF

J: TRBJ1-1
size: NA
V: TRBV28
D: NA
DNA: TGTGCCAGCAGTTTAGCGCAGGGTTGGACTGAAGCTTTCTTT
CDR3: CASSLAQGWTEAFF

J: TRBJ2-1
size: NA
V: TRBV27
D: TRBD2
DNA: TGTGCCAGCACGGGACTAGCGGGAGAGTGGCAGTTCTTC
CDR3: CASTGLAGEWQFF

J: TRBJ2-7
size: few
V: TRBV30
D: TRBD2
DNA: TGTGCCTGGAGTGTCGGGACGGGAGGTAGCGAGCAGTACTTC
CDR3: CAWSVGTGGSEQYF

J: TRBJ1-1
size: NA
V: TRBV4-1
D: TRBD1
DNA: TGCGCCAGCAGCCACAGGGGGACCTCTGAAGCTTTCTTT
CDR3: CASSHRGTSEAFF

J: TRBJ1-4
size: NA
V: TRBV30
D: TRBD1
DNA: TGTGCCTGGAAAGGGACAGTTAATGAAAAACTGTTTTTT
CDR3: CAWKGTVNEKLFF

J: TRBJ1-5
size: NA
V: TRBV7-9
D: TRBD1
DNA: TGTTCCAGCAGCCGAGGGACAGGGTCGAGTCAGCCCCAGCATTTT
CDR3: CSSSRGTGSSQPQHF

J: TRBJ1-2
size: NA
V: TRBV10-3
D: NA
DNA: TGTGCCATCCCCATCCGAGAGGGTCATGACTATGGCTACACCTTC
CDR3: CAIPIREGHDYGYTF

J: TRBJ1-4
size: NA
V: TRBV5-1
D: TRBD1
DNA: TGCGCCAGCAGCTTTAACAGGGGGCAGGAAAAACTGTTTTTT
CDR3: CASSFNRGQEKLFF

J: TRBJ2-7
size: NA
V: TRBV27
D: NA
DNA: TGTGCCAGCAGCATGGGACAACCCCCGAACTACGAGCAGTACTTC
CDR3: CASSMGQPPNYEQYF

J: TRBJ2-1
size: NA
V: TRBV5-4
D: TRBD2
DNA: TGTGCCAGCAGAATGGGACTAGCGGAGTACAATGAGCAGTTCTTC
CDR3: CASRMGLAEYNEQFF

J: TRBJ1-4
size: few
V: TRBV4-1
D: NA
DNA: TGCGCCAGCAGCCAAGGCAAGGGGACTAATGAAAAACTGTTTTTT
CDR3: CASSQGKGTNEKLFF

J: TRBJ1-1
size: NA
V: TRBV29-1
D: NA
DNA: TGCAGCGTTAAGTCCCAAGGTGGAGGGACTGAAGCTTTCTTT
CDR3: CSVKSQGGGTEAFF

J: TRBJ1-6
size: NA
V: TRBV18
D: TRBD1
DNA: TGTGCCAGCTCAAAACAGGGGGCTAATTCACCCCTCCACTTT
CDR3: CASSKQGANSPLHF

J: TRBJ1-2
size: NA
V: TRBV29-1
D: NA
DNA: TGCAGCACGTCTCGGGACACCACTAACTATGGCTACACCTTC
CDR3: CSTSRDTTNYGYTF

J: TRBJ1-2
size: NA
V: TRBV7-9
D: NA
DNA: TGTGCCAGCAGCCGGGGAGACTATGGCTACACCTTC
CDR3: CASSRGDYGYTF

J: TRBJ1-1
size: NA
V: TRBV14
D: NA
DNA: TGTGCCAGCAGCCAGGACAGGAACACTGAAGCTTTCTTT
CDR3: CASSQDRNTEAFF

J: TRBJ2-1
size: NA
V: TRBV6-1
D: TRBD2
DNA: TGTGCCAGCAGGGAACTAGCGGAGTACAATGAGCAGTTCTTC
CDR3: CASRELAEYNEQFF

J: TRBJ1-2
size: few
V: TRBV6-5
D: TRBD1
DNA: TGTGCCAGCAGCCTTGGACAGGGGGATGGCTACACCTTC
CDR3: CASSLGQGDGYTF

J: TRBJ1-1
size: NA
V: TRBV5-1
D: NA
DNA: TGCGCCAGCAGCCGAGACAGTAAGAACACTGAAGCTTTCTTT
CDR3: CASSRDSKNTEAFF

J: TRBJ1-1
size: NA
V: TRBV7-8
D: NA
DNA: TGTGCCAGCAGCCGAGCGGGACTCACGAACACTGAAGCTTTCTTT
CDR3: CASSRAGLTNTEAFF

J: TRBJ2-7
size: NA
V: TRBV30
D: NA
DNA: TGTGCCTGGACCCCCGGGACAACCAATGGCGAGCAGTACTTC
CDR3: CAWTPGTTNGEQYF

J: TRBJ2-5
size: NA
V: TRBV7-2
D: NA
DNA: TGTGCCAGCAGCCCCAGTCCGCTCCAAGAGACCCAGTACTTC
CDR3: CASSPSPLQETQYF

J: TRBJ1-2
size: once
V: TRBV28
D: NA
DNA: TGTGCCAGCAGTTTATCGGTCGGGGGGTTCTATGGCTACACCTTC
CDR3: CASSLSVGGFYGYTF

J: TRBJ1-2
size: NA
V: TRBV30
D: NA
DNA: TGTGCCTGGACGTCGTACACCTCTAACTATGGCTACACCTTC
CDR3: CAWTSYTSNYGYTF

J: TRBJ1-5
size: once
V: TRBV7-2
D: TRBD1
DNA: TGTGCCAGCAGCTTGGGACAGGGGACCCAGCCCCAGCATTTT
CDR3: CASSLGQGTQPQHF

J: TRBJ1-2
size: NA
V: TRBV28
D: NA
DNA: TGTGCCAGCAAACTCGACACCAACTATGGCTACACCTTC
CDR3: CASKLDTNYGYTF

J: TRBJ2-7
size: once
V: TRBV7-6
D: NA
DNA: TGTGCCAGCAGCTTAGAATCAACCTACGAGCAGTACTTC
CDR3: CASSLESTYEQYF

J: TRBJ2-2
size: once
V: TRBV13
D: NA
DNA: TGTGCCAGCAGCGCGCGCGTCGGGGAGCTGTTTTTT
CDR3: CASSARVGELFF

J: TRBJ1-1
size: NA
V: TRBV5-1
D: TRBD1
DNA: TGCGCCAGCAGCGGCGGACAGGGGGCGATCACTGAAGCTTTCTTT
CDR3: CASSGGQGAITEAFF

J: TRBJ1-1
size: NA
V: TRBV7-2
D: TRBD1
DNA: TGTGCCAGCAGCTCGACAGGGGGGTACACTGAAGCTTTCTTT
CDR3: CASSSTGGYTEAFF

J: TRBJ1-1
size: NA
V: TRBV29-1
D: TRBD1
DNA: TGCAGCGTTGAACGGGACAGCTATACTGAAGCTTTCTTT
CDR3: CSVERDSYTEAFF

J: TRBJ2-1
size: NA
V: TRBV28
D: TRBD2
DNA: TGTGCCAGCAGTGCTGCCCAGGGCGGGAGGGCCTTTGAGCAGTTCTTC
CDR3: CASSAAQGGRAFEQFF